These 22 T cell receptor beta chains share one sample of origin, sequenced in a study of CXCR4 blockade with PD-1 therapy in pancreatic cancer. Sequencing used immunoSEQ multiplex PCR; TCRdb keeps in-frame clones, though not all of them. The repertoire holds 5,000 or so clones, with around 50% as singletons. Material: tumor tissue. These receptors originate from a human donor with pancreatic ductal adenocarcinoma.

The rearrangement joins TRBV25-1 to TRBJ1-1, with D perhaps matching TRBD1 (6 bases). The CDR3 consists of 14 residues. Trimming stripped 7 bases from V and 1 base from J, with 13 bases between. Per the germline V gene, CDR1 is MGHDK and CDR2 is SYGVNS. The CDR3 region is CASNALQGNTEAFF. In nucleotides, the CDR3 is TGTGCCAGCAATGCGTTACAGGGGAACACTGAAGCTTTCTTT. Using reference TRBV25-1 and TRBJ1-1 for the parts outside the CDR3, the full variable domain is EADIYQTPRYLVIGTGKKITLECSQTMGHDKMYWYQQDPGMELHLIHYSYGVNSTEKGDLSSESTVSRIRTEHFPLTLESARPSHTSQYLCASNALQGNTEAFFGQGTRLTVV.

The sample holds a few counts of this clone. The genes are TRBV6-8 and TRBJ2-7, with TRBD1 identical over 7 bases. CDR3 size: 13 residues. The ends lost 6 bases at V and 3 bases at J; junction bases unmatched: 5. Germline V gene lookup returns CDR1 MNHGY and CDR2 SAAAGT. CDR3 region: CASSRQGNYEQYF. The CDR3, as DNA: TGTGCCAGCAGCCGACAGGGTAACTACGAGCAGTACTTC.

The genes are TRBV28 and TRBJ1-2; D unresolved. CDR3 length: 12 amino acids. The germline V gene encodes CDR1 MDHEN and CDR2 SYDVKM. Trimming removed 6 bases at V and 8 bases at J, with 13 bases between. The CDR3 nucleotides are TGTGCCAGCAGCTTCGGAGCGGGGGGCTACACCTTC. This translates into CASSFGAGGYTF.

J is TRBJ1-6 and V is TRBV16, with no clear D. V was cut by 4 bases and J by 7 bases, with 14 bases left in between. The germline CDR1 and CDR2 sequences are KGHSY and FQNENV. The CDR3 totals 15 residues. The CDR3 DNA sequence: TGTGCCAGCAGCCTCGACTTTCCCCTCAATTCACCCCTCCACTTT. It codes for CASSLDFPLNSPLHF.

The genes are TRBV28 and TRBJ1-1; 7 bases agree with TRBD1. The CDR3 has 16 amino acids. V gave up 2 bases and J gave up 1 base; unmatched junction bases: 7. Germline-derived CDR1 and CDR2 are MDHEN and SYDVKM. The CDR3: CASSLVFPGGNTEAFF. DNA of the CDR3: TGTGCCAGCAGTTTAGTATTCCCAGGGGGGAACACTGAAGCTTTCTTT.

The CDR3 DNA is TGCAGCGTTGAAGGAGCGGGAGGGCCGGGAGATACGCAGTATTTT. As protein: CSVEGAGGPGDTQYF. The J gene is TRBJ2-3, the V gene TRBV29-1, with TRBD2 identical over 10 bases. With V trimmed by 1 base and J by 5 bases, 6 bases remained unmatched. Germline V CDR1 and CDR2: SQVTM, ANQGSEA. The CDR3 length is 15 residues.

By sample fraction, this clone is medium-sized. J is TRBJ1-1 and V is TRBV11-3, with a weak D call TRBD1 (5 bases). This CDR3 is 14 amino acids long. V was shortened by 5 bases and J by 0 bases, with 10 bases between the two germline ends. The germline gives CDR1 SGHNT, CDR2 YENEEA. CDR3 in amino acids: CASSREGMNTEAFF. DNA for the CDR3: TGTGCCAGCAGCCGGGAGGGGATGAACACTGAAGCTTTCTTT.

The rearrangement links TRBV19 to TRBJ2-7; D remains ambiguous. The CDR3 consists of 12 residues. The V gene's germline CDR1 is LNHDA and CDR2 SQIVND (reference sequence). Trimming took 8 bases from V and 0 from J, leaving 8 bases between them. In DNA, the CDR3 is TGTGCCAGTGGGTCGCCCTCCTACGAGCAGTACTTC. Translated, it gives CASGSPSYEQYF.

This clone was seen more than once but under ten times. V usage is TRBV2 and J usage is TRBJ2-7; a possible D gene is TRBD2 (5 bases). With 1 base removed from V and 5 bases from J, the gap between germline ends came to 15 bases. The CDR3 extends over 15 amino acids. Germline lookup yields CDR1 SNHLY and CDR2 FYNNEI. CDR3 sequence (DNA): TGTGCCAGCAGTGAAGTCGGTAGGGAGATCGACGAGCAGTACTTC. Protein product: CASSEVGREIDEQYF.

This clone turned up a few times. This rearrangement joins TRBV13 to TRBJ1-5; 7 positions match TRBD1. The V gene's germline CDR1 is PRHDT and CDR2 FYEKMQ (reference sequence). The CDR3 length is 14 residues. V lost 5 bases to trimming and J lost 7 bases; unmatched junction nucleotides: 8. CDR3 region: CASSPNRGGQPQHF. The DNA of the CDR3 is TGTGCCAGCAGCCCCAACAGGGGCGGACAGCCCCAGCATTTT. Full variable domain (remainder filled in from reference TRBV13 and TRBJ1-5): AAGVIQSPRHLIKEKRETATLKCYPIPRHDTVYWYQQGPGQDPQFLISFYEKMQSDKGSIPDRFSAQQFSDYHSELNMSSLELGDSALYFCASSPNRGGQPQHFGDGTRLSIL.

The V and J genes are TRBV5-1 and TRBJ2-3; 7 bases align to TRBD2. This CDR3 comprises 15 residues. From germline, CDR1 is SGHRS and CDR2 YFSETQ. The J segment lost 5 bases and the V segment lost 2 bases, leaving 8 bases of the junction unmatched. CDR3 loop: CASSFPRENGDTQYF. The CDR3 bases are TGCGCCAGCAGCTTTCCGCGGGAGAATGGAGATACGCAGTATTTT.

This clone occurred a few times. V and J are TRBV11-3 and TRBJ2-5, with 8 nucleotides matching TRBD1. There are 15 residues in the CDR3. CDR1 is SGHNT and CDR2 is YENEEA in the germline V gene. Trimming at V came to 1 base and at J to 5 bases, leaving 6 bases not matched to a gene. The CDR3 spells CASSLGDRGMETQYF. DNA for the CDR3: TGTGCCAGCAGCTTAGGCGACAGGGGAATGGAGACCCAGTACTTC.

The J gene is TRBJ2-7, the V gene TRBV6-8; TRBD1 agrees at 9 bases. Germline CDR1 is MNHGY and CDR2 is SAAAGT. The CDR3 has 15 residues. V shed 9 bases and J 3 bases; nucleotides not matched to a gene: 12. CDR3 sequence: CASFTTGGRDYEQYF. The CDR3 bases are TGTGCCAGTTTTACGACAGGGGGAAGAGACTACGAGCAGTACTTC.

CDR3 DNA: TGTGCCAGCTCACCGTTAGGCCAAGAGACCCAGTACTTC. Amino acid sequence: CASSPLGQETQYF. This chain connects TRBV18 to TRBJ2-5, with D unclear. This CDR3 spans 13 amino acids. From germline, CDR1 is KGHSH and CDR2 LQKENI. Trimming removed 3 bases from V and 1 base from J, with 6 bases in between.

V usage is TRBV19 and J usage is TRBJ1-1, with D tentatively TRBD1 (5 bases). V shed 3 bases and J shed 4 bases, with 12 bases lying between them. The CDR3 has 14 amino acids. CDR1 is LNHDA, CDR2 SQIVND, per germline (reference sequence). The CDR3 DNA reads TGTGCCAGTAGTATGGGGCCCCTGACCACTGAAGCTTTCTTT. This gives the protein CASSMGPLTTEAFF.

This chain joins TRBV29-1 and TRBJ2-7; D remains ambiguous. Germline CDR1 is SQVTM and CDR2 is ANQGSEA. CDR3 length: 12 residues. Between the trimmed V and J ends, which lost 4 bases and 1 base, there was a span of 8 bases. Written as DNA, the CDR3 is TGCAGCGTTGTTGGGGATTCCTACGAGCAGTACTTC. The encoded protein is CSVVGDSYEQYF.

By share of the sample, this clone is medium-sized. The genes are TRBV6-4 and TRBJ2-7; D gene uncertain. V lost 10 bases and J lost 9, with 16 bases in between. This CDR3 is 11 amino acids long. The V gene's germline CDR1 is MRHNA and CDR2 SNTAGT. CDR3 sequence reads: CAIHDFGRQYF. The CDR3 nucleotides are TGTGCCATACATGATTTTGGTCGGCAGTACTTC.

The chain couples TRBV5-1 to TRBJ2-7, with a weak D call TRBD2 (6 bases). From germline, CDR1 is SGHRS and CDR2 YFSETQ. Trimming shortened V by 2 bases and J by 8 bases, and 20 bases separated the two germline ends. The CDR3 spans 15 residues. The CDR3 spells CASSLGGFPRHKQYF. The CDR3 DNA reads as TGCGCCAGCAGCTTAGGAGGGTTCCCGAGACACAAGCAGTACTTC.

The genes are TRBV2 and TRBJ2-1, with D perhaps matching TRBD1 or TRBD2 (6 bases each). The CDR3 spans 12 residues. Trimming left V 6 bases short and J 9 bases short, with 12 bases between. Germline loops: CDR1 SNHLY, CDR2 FYNNEI. CDR3 bases: TGTGCCAGCAGAGAGGGGGGAGGTGAGCAGTTCTTC. Its translation: CASREGGGEQFF.

The rearrangement links TRBV30 to TRBJ2-1, with 9 bases fitting TRBD2. This CDR3 region has 14 residues. The germline V gene has CDR1 GTSNPN and CDR2 SVGIG (reference sequence). Germline trimming cut 5 bases from V and 4 bases from J; bases unmatched to any gene: 6. As DNA, the CDR3 is TGTGCCTGGGATCTAGCGGGGCCTTACAATGAGCAGTTCTTC. Protein product: CAWDLAGPYNEQFF.

This clone was detected only a few times. The rearrangement joins TRBV15 to TRBJ1-4; possible D gene TRBD1, 5 bases. The germline CDR1 and CDR2 sequences are LNHNV and YYDKDF (reference sequence). The V gene lost 2 bases and the J gene lost 13 bases, with 23 bases spanning the gap. This CDR3 has 16 amino acids. The chain's CDR3 is CATSRNRQSLGFGLFF. CDR3 DNA: TGTGCCACCAGCAGAAACAGACAGTCCCTTGGTTTTGGACTGTTTTTT.

The V call is TRBV9, the J call TRBJ2-5; 11 bases match TRBD2. This CDR3 is built from 15 residues. J was trimmed by 2 bases and V by 5 bases; bases with no gene match: 5. CDR1 is SGDLS, CDR2 YYNGEE, per germline. The CDR3 sequence: CASSEIAGGQETQYF. CDR3 DNA sequence: TGTGCCAGCAGTGAAATAGCGGGAGGGCAAGAGACCCAGTACTTC. Full variable domain (rest looked up from reference TRBV9 and TRBJ2-5): DSGVTQTPKHLITATGQRVTLRCSPRSGDLSVYWYQQSLDQGLQFLIQYYNGEERAKGNILERFSAQQFPDLHSELNLSSLELGDSALYFCASSEIAGGQETQYFGPGTRLLVL.